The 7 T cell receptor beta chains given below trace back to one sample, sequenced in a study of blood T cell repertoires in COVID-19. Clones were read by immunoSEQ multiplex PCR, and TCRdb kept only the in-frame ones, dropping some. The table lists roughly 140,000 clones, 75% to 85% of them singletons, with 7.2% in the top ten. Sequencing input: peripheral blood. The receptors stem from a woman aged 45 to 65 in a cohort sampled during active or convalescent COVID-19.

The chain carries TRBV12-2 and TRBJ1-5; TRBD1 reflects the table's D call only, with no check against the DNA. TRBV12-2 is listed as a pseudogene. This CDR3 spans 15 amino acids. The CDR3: CASRSRQGGNQPQHF. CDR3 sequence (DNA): TGTGCAAGTCGCTCGCGACAGGGCGGCAATCAGCCCCAGCATTTT.

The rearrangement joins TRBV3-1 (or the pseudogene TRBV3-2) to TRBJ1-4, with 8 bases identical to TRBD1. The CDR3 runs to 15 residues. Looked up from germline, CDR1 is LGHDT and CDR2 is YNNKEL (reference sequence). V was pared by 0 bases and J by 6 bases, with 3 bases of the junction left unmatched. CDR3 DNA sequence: TGTGCCAGCAGCCAAGAGGACAGGGCTGATGAAAAACTGTTTTTT. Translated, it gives CASSQEDRADEKLFF.

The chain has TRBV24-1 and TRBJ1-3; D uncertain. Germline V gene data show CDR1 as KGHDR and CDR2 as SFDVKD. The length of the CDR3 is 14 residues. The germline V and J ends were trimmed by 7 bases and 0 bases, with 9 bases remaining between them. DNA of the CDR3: TGTGCCACCAGGACACCCAGCTCTGGAAACACCATATATTTT. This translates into CATRTPSSGNTIYF.

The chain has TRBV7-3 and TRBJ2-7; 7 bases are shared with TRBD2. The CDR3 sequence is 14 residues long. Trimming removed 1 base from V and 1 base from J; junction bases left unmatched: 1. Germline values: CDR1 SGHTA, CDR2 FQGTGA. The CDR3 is CASSLIGGSYEQYF. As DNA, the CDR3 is TGTGCCAGCAGCTTAATCGGGGGGTCCTACGAGCAGTACTTC.

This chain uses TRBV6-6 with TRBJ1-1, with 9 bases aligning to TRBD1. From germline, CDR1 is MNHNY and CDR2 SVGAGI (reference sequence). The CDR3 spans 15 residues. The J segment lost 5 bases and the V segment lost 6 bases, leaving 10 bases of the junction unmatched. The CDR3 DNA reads TGTGCCAGCAGACCCGCCGGGACAGGGTGGACTGAAGCTTTCTTT. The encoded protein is CASRPAGTGWTEAFF.

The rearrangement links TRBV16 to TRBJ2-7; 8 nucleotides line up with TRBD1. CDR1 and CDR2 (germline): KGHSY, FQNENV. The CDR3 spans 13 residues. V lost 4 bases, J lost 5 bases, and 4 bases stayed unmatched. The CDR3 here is CASSPDRGHEQYF. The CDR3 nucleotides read TGTGCCAGCAGCCCCGACAGGGGCCACGAGCAGTACTTC.

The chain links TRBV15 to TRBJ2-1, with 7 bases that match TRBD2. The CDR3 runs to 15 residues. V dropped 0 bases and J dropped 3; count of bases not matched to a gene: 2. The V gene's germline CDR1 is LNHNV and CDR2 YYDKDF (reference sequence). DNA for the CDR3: TGTGCCACCAGCAGAGAAGCGGGGAGCTACAATGAGCAGTTCTTC. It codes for CATSREAGSYNEQFF. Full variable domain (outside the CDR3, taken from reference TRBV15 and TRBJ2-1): DAMVIQNPRYQVTQFGKPVTLSCSQTLNHNVMYWYQQKSSQAPKLLFHYYDKDFNNEADTPDNFQSRRPNTSFCFLDIRSPGLGDTAMYLCATSREAGSYNEQFFGPGTRLTVL.